This record looks at one T cell receptor beta chain sequence and its context. Its antigen remains unidentified. One end of the junction is discordant with germline, which a read error may explain. These data come from a study of identical twins. Study results and limitations: Reduced insertions were recorded for abundant cord blood beta clonotypes, with no such pattern in memory repertoires. Twins shared beta out-of-frame sequences in excess, but this excess was weaker.

This CDR3 contains 14 residues. Template switching added a universal primer binding site, and final cDNA carried unique molecular identifiers. TCRdb fed the 5' RACE reads into MiXCR, producing one record per CDR3 protein. The sample shows about 240,000 distinct CDR3 sequences, approximately 12% of them seen only once. These records were also assigned to another study, of yellow fever vaccine responses in identical twins. In that study: Reports say the vaccine T cell response in twins looked partly convergent and partly personalized.

The TCR was taken from a woman aged 18-29 years in good health. Input material: memory (CD45RO+) T cells sorted from blood. The rearrangement links TRBV12-3 or TRBV12-4 to TRBJ2-5, with TRBD2 matching over 11 bases. This chain's CDR3 is CASSIAGGLKTQYF. CDR3 DNA: TGTGCCAGCAGTATAGCGGGGGGGCTTAAGACCCAGTACTTC.